This T cell receptor (beta chain) was found in a study of cytomegalovirus exposure and HLA in healthy donors. The primer mix had 60 Vbeta and 13 Jbeta primers. Generated by immunoSEQ multiplex PCR, the TCRdb table keeps only in-frame clones and is missing some. This repertoire shows more than 85,000 clones, 75% to 90% found once; its top ten account for more than 1.5%. Trimming took 4 bases from V and 0 from J, leaving 9 bases between them. The CDR3 sequence is 14 residues long. Germline-derived CDR1 and CDR2 are MDHEN and SYDVKM. The V and J genes are TRBV28 and TRBJ1-2, with D uncertain. Sample: PBMCs. The clonotype comes from a man in his forties in good health and CMV-seronegative. The CDR3 loop is CASSWRVANYGYTF. CDR3 in DNA: TGTGCCAGCAGTTGGAGGGTCGCTAACTATGGCTACACCTTC.